These 2 T cell receptor beta chains came from one sample sequenced in a study of regulatory T cells in long-lasting Graves disease. Time point described: newly diagnosed GD, antithyroid drugs for less than 3 months. The authors made the TCR library using RNA they extracted from PBMCs. Arm-PCR of CDR3 regions and iRepertoire HTBI primers were the basis on which TCR beta libraries were built. One entry per CDR3 protein results from TCRdb running MiXCR on the multiplex PCR reads. Of roughly 610,000 distinct CDR3 sequences listed, roughly 15% are singletons. The same sample was also studied in work on T cells in Graves' hyperthyroidism and ophthalmopathy.

The sample was peripheral blood mononuclear cells (PBMCs), taken at new diagnosis, from a patient treated with antithyroid drugs. The receptors originated from a woman aged 25 to 39 with Graves disease.

In its sample, this clonotype was seen many times. The chain couples TRBV28 to TRBJ2-1; TRBD2 matches at 8 bases. Germline CDR1 and CDR2: MDHEN and SYDVKM. This CDR3 is 14 amino acids long. V dropped 8 bases and J dropped 6; count of bases not matched to a gene: 9. CDR3 sequence (DNA): TGTGCCAGCTGTATGGGGCTAGCGGGCAATGAGCAGTTCTTC. It yields the protein CASCMGLAGNEQFF.

There are many counts of this clonotype. J is TRBJ2-1 and V is TRBV5-1; TRBD2 matches at 12 bases. The length of the CDR3 is 16 residues. Germline CDR1 and CDR2: SGHRS and YFSETQ. Germline trimming cut 1 base from V and 6 bases from J; bases unmatched to any gene: 5. Written as DNA, the CDR3 is TGCGCCAGCAGCTTGTCGGCTAGCGGGAGGGGCAATGAGCAGTTCTTC. Its translation: CASSLSASGRGNEQFF.